The next 23 T cell receptor beta chains were all read from a single sample in a study of blood T cell repertoires in COVID-19. The repertoire was sequenced with immunoSEQ multiplex PCR; TCRdb's copy has only in-frame clones and lacks some. The sample contains under 200,000 clones, 80% to 90% of which appear only once. Sequencing was done on a sample of peripheral blood. Source of these receptors: a woman aged 45-60 years with COVID-19, enrolled during active disease.

The genes are TRBV5-1 and TRBJ1-2; 8 positions agree with TRBD1. The junction had 2 bases not matched to a gene; V was cut back by 4 bases and J by 3 bases. This CDR3 comprises 13 residues. Germline-derived CDR1 and CDR2 are SGHRS and YFSETQ. CDR3 bases: TGCGCCAGCAGCCCGGGACAGGACTATGGCTACACCTTC. This translates into CASSPGQDYGYTF.

This clone was picked up one time. This chain links TRBV30 with TRBJ2-7; tentative D call: TRBD2 (6 bases). The CDR3 is made up of 16 amino acids. Germline-derived CDR1 and CDR2 are GTSNPN and SVGIG (reference sequence). Trimming shortened V by 5 bases and J by 2 bases, and 22 bases separated the two germline ends. The CDR3 loop is CAWGASDRGNTYEQYF. In nucleotides, the CDR3 is TGTGCCTGGGGGGCCTCAGATCGGGGGAATACCTACGAGCAGTACTTC.

This chain links TRBV3-1 (or the pseudogene TRBV3-2) with TRBJ1-3, with a tentative D call TRBD1 (6 bases). The CDR3 length is 15 residues. In germline, CDR1 is LGHDT, CDR2 YNNKEL (reference sequence). The V end was cut by 3 bases, the J end by 4 bases, with 13 bases between. Here the CDR3 DNA reads TGTGCCAGCAGCCACCCGGGGACACCAGGAAACACCATATATTTT. Its protein is CASSHPGTPGNTIYF.

CDR3 loop: CASGLGGQGVVDTQYF. In nucleotides, the CDR3 is TGTGCTAGTGGTTTGGGTGGACAGGGGGTAGTAGATACGCAGTATTTT. The genes are TRBV12-5 and TRBJ2-3; 10 bases align to TRBD1. Germline trimming cut 1 base from V and 5 bases from J; bases unmatched to any gene: 6. The length of the CDR3 is 16 residues. Per germline, CDR1 LGHNT and CDR2 FRNRAP.

The gene calls are TRBV6-1 and TRBJ1-1; D gene ambiguous. CDR1 MNHNS and CDR2 SASEGT come from the germline V gene. V dropped 2 bases and J dropped 3 bases, with 7 bases sitting between them. The length of the CDR3 is 13 residues. CDR3 nucleotide sequence: TGTGCCAGCAGTGAACTCGGGGACACTGAAGCTTTCTTT. Translating gives CASSELGDTEAFF.

The chain uses TRBV4-1 and TRBJ1-1; D gene ambiguous. Deletions cut 3 bases from V and 2 bases from J, with 10 bases between. The germline CDR1 and CDR2 sequences are MGHRA and YSYEKL. This CDR3 has 14 residues. The CDR3 loop is CASSQAGSNTEAFF. CDR3 sequence (DNA): TGCGCCAGCAGCCAGGCCGGGAGCAACACTGAAGCTTTCTTT.

J is TRBJ1-2 and V is TRBV2, with 8 bases fitting TRBD1. The CDR3 runs to 13 residues. V trimming: 6 bases; J trimming: 7 bases; junction bases outside the gene matches: 7. Germline CDR1 is SNHLY and CDR2 is FYNNEI. CDR3 sequence (DNA): TGTGCCAGCAGCGGTAACGACAGGGGTGGCTACACCTTC. Protein product: CASSGNDRGGYTF. Looking up the rest from reference TRBV2 and TRBJ1-2 gives the full variable domain: EPEVTQTPSHQVTQMGQEVILRCVPISNHLYFYWYRQILGQKVEFLVSFYNNEISEKSEIFDDQFSVERPDGSNFTLKIRSTKLEDSAMYFCASSGNDRGGYTFGSGTRLTVV.

The chain links TRBV18 to TRBJ1-6; TRBD1 agrees at 9 bases. Germline assignment: CDR1 KGHSH and CDR2 LQKENI. V was pared by 1 base and J by 9 bases, with 4 bases of the junction left unmatched. This CDR3 spans 15 amino acids. CDR3 in DNA: TGTGCCAGCTCACCACGCGGGACAGGGACTTCACCCCTCCACTTT. Protein: CASSPRGTGTSPLHF.

This clone has just one count. This chain uses TRBV12-2 with TRBJ2-7; the DNA was not compared with TRBD2, the D call given in the table. TRBV12-2 is reported as a pseudogene. The CDR3 length is 19 residues. The CDR3 sequence is CASRYGTSGGNGSSYEQYF. Here the CDR3 DNA reads TGTGCAAGTCGCTACGGGACTAGCGGGGGGAACGGAAGCTCCTACGAGCAGTACTTC.

The chain carries TRBV5-8 and TRBJ2-3; 7 bases are shared with TRBD1. Per germline, CDR1 SGHTS and CDR2 YDEGEE. Trimming cost V 3 bases and J 8 bases; bases outside gene matches: 12. The CDR3 is made up of 15 amino acids. The CDR3 region is CASSWWDSTGSTQYF. CDR3 coding DNA: TGTGCCAGCAGCTGGTGGGACAGCACAGGGAGTACGCAGTATTTT.

The chain uses TRBV4-3 and TRBJ2-7; D might be TRBD1 (6 bases). CDR3 length equals 15 residues. The V and J ends lost 0 bases and 2 bases respectively, with 11 bases between them. Germline loops: CDR1 LGHNA, CDR2 YSLEER. In DNA form, the CDR3 reads TGCGCCAGCAGCCAAGACAGGGGACCAACCTACGAGCAGTACTTC. As protein: CASSQDRGPTYEQYF.

This clone was seen only once. The chain couples TRBV2 to TRBJ1-5; D is unclear. Trimming took 6 bases from V and 6 from J, leaving 15 bases between them. The CDR3 runs to 14 residues. CDR1 is SNHLY and CDR2 is FYNNEI in the germline V gene. The CDR3 here is CASRAHKESQPQHF. CDR3 DNA: TGTGCCAGCAGAGCCCACAAGGAGAGTCAGCCCCAGCATTTT.

This chain connects TRBV2 to TRBJ1-6; tentatively, D is TRBD1 (6 bases). The CDR3 runs 15 residues. V was clipped by 7 bases and J by 9 bases, with 19 bases between them. CDR1 and CDR2 from the germline V gene are SNHLY and FYNNEI. The CDR3 DNA sequence: TGTGCCAGCACCAAGACACAGGGAATCGCTTCACCCCTCCACTTT. It encodes CASTKTQGIASPLHF.

This clone appeared a few times. This chain joins TRBV7-6 and TRBJ1-1; D unresolved. Germline assignment: CDR1 SGHVS and CDR2 FNYEAQ. The CDR3 contains 14 residues. The V end lost 2 bases, the J end lost 5 bases, and 12 bases lay between the germline ends. CDR3 sequence: CASSLQAGRTEAFF. The DNA of the CDR3 is TGTGCCAGCAGCTTACAAGCAGGCAGGACTGAAGCTTTCTTT.

The chain uses TRBV30 and TRBJ2-1; 8 nucleotides match TRBD1. The CDR3 contains 15 residues. With V trimmed by 5 bases and J by 6 bases, 12 bases remained unmatched. Looked up from germline, CDR1 is GTSNPN and CDR2 is SVGIG (reference sequence). The CDR3 loop reads CAWDPDRVTFNEQFF. Written as DNA, the CDR3 is TGTGCCTGGGATCCGGACAGGGTAACCTTCAATGAGCAGTTCTTC.

This rearrangement joins TRBV12-3 or TRBV12-4 to TRBJ2-7; no definite D call. The CDR3 spans 11 residues. The V and J ends lost 5 bases and 5 bases respectively, with 7 bases between them. The CDR3 DNA follows: TGTGCCAGCAGTCTTACAGACGAGCAGTACTTC. Its translation is CASSLTDEQYF.

The chain has TRBV7-2 and TRBJ2-7; weak D call: TRBD2 (5 bases). The CDR3 is made up of 14 amino acids. In germline, CDR1 is SGHTA, CDR2 FQGNSA. V lost 5 bases to trimming and J lost 4 bases, with 15 bases between them. The CDR3, as DNA: TGTGCCAGCAGCCCCCGAGCGACGGGGTACGAGCAGTACTTC. It encodes CASSPRATGYEQYF.

V is TRBV2 and J is TRBJ2-7; no reliable D call. The CDR3 extends over 13 amino acids. The V end lost 6 bases, the J end lost 5 bases, and 14 bases lay between the germline ends. Looked up from germline, CDR1 is SNHLY and CDR2 is FYNNEI. CDR3 coding DNA: TGTGCCAGCAGCCAACCTCTGAGCGACGAGCAGTACTTC. Amino acids: CASSQPLSDEQYF.

The chain combines TRBV6-2 or TRBV6-3 with TRBJ1-5; no firm D call. The length of the CDR3 is 15 residues. Germline V CDR1 and CDR2: MNHEY, SVGEGT. Trimming took 2 bases from V and 2 from J, leaving 10 bases between them. CDR3 in DNA: TGTGCCAGCAGTTACGGGTTAACAGGCAATCAGCCCCAGCATTTT. Its protein is CASSYGLTGNQPQHF.

Worth noting for this clone: This specimen includes other DNA sequences encoding the same CDR3. The chain recombines TRBV7-3 with TRBJ1-5; the D is unclear. Trimming took off 5 bases at V and 0 bases at J, with 2 bases between the two ends. Germline CDR1 and CDR2: SGHTA and FQGTGA. The CDR3 runs 12 residues. CDR3 amino acids: CASSLSNQPQHF. The CDR3 region has the DNA TGTGCCAGCAGCCTTAGCAATCAGCCCCAGCATTTT.

The rearrangement uses TRBV7-2 and TRBJ2-2; maybe TRBD1 (5 bases). CDR1 SGHTA and CDR2 FQGNSA come from the germline V gene. V lost 3 bases, J lost 6 bases, and 8 bases lay in between. The CDR3 runs to 13 residues. CDR3 nucleotides: TGTGCCAGCAGCTTCCAGGGTCCCGGGGAGCTGTTTTTT. Its protein product is CASSFQGPGELFF.

This clone turned up a few times. The rearrangement links TRBV10-3 to TRBJ1-3; TRBD1 is a possible D gene (6 bases). The CDR3 spans 13 residues. Germline values: CDR1 ENHRY, CDR2 SYGVKD. Trimming cost V 6 bases and J 2 bases, with 8 bases left between them. The CDR3 DNA sequence: TGTGCCATCAGCAGGGGTGCTGGAAACACCATATATTTT. Protein product: CAISRGAGNTIYF.

This rearrangement joins TRBV2 to TRBJ2-5, with TRBD2 matching 10 bases. Germline-derived CDR1 and CDR2 are SNHLY and FYNNEI. The CDR3 sequence is 16 residues long. V lost 2 bases, J lost 0 bases, and 3 bases stayed unmatched. The CDR3 bases are TGTGCCAGCAGTGAATTCGGACTAGCGGACCAAGAGACCCAGTACTTC. Amino acids: CASSEFGLADQETQYF.